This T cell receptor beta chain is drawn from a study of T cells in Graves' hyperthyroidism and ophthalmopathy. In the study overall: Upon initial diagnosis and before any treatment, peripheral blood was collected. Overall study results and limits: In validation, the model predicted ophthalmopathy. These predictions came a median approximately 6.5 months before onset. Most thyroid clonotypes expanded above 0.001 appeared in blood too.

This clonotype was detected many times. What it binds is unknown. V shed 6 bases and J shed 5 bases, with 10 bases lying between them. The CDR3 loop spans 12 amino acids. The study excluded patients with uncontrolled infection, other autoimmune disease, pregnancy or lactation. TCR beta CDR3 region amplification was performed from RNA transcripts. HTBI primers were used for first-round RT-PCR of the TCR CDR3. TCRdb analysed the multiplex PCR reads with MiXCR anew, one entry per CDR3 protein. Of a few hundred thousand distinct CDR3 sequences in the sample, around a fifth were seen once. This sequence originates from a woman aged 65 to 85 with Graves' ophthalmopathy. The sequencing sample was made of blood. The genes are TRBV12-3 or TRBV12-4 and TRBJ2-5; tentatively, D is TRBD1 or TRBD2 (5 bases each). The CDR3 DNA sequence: TGTGCCAGCAGCCGGGGCCTCGAGACCCAGTACTTC. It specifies CASSRGLETQYF.